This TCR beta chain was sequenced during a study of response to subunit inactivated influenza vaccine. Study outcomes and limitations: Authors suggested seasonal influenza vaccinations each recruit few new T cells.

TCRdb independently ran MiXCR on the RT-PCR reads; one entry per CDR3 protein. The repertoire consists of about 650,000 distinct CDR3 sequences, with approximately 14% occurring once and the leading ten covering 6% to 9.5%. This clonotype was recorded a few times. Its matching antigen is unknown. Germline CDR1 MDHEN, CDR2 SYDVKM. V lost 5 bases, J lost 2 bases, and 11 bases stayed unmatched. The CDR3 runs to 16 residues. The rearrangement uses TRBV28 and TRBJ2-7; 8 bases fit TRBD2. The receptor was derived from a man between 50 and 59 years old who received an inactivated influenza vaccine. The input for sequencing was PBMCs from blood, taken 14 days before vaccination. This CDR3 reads CASSASSAGGAYEQYF. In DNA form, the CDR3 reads TGTGCCAGCAGTGCCAGTTCGGCGGGAGGTGCCTACGAGCAGTACTTC.